The sequence of this TCR beta chain was determined in a study of cytomegalovirus exposure and HLA in healthy donors. PCR employed 60 Vbeta and 13 Jbeta primers. Generated by immunoSEQ multiplex PCR, the TCRdb table keeps only in-frame clones and is missing some. The data contain tens of thousands of clones, about 81% of them singletons. This clone showed up just once. Deletions cut 3 bases from V and 3 bases from J, with 21 bases between. The CDR3 is made up of 18 amino acids. Germline-derived CDR1 and CDR2 are SGHRS and YFSETQ. Source material: PBMCs. This chain uses TRBV5-1 with TRBJ1-4; TRBD1 is a possible D gene (5 bases). This sequence was found in a woman in her forties in good health and CMV-seronegative. The CDR3 sequence is CASSSRGTLGAANEKLFF. CDR3 DNA sequence: TGCGCCAGCAGCTCCCGCGGTACGTTAGGGGCGGCTAATGAAAAACTGTTTTTT.